This entry is about one T cell receptor (beta chain). The sample belongs to a study of blood T cell repertoires in COVID-19. Across 24 US areas, participants ranged in age from roughly 18 to 95 years. Clones were sequenced by immunoSEQ multiplex PCR, and TCRdb holds only the in-frame ones, with some missing. The sample lists about 220,000 clones; 70% to 90% were seen once. The CDR3 totals 13 residues. Germline assignment: CDR1 SQVTM and CDR2 ANQGSEA. The trim removed 6 bases at V and 6 bases at J, leaving 7 bases unmatched. This rearrangement joins TRBV29-1 to TRBJ1-2; 10 bases fit TRBD1. The receptor comes from a woman aged 40 to 49 with acute COVID-19. Sequenced input: PBMCs or T cells enriched from blood (not recorded which). The chain's CDR3 is CSVKTGGGDGYTF. DNA for the CDR3: TGCAGCGTCAAGACAGGGGGCGGTGATGGCTACACCTTC.